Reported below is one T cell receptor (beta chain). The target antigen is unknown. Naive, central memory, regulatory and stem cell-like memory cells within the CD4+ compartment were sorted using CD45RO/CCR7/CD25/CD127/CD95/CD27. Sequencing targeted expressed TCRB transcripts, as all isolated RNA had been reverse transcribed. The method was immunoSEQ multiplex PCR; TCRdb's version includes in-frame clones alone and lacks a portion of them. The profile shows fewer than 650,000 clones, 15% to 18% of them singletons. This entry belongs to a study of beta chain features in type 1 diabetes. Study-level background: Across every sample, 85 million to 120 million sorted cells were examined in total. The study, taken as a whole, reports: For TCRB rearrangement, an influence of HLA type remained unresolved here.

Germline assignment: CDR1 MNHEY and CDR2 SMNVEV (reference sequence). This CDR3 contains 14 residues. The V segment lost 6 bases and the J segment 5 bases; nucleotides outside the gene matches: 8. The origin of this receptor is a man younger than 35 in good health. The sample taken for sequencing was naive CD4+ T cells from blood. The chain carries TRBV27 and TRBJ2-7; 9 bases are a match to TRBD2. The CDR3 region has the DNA TGTGCCAGCAGGAGGCGGGAGGGAGGAAACGAGCAGTACTTC. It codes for CASRRREGGNEQYF.